Below are 29 T cell receptor beta chains sequenced from a single sample in a study of cytomegalovirus exposure and HLA in healthy donors (dated by TCRdb to between 2016 and 2019). Library method: the immunoSEQ multiplex PCR assay. A mixture of 60 forward primers for TCR Vbeta segments and 13 reverse primers for TCR Jbeta segments was used in the multiplex PCR. Not all clones reach the TCRdb copy of this immuneACCESS table, which keeps in-frame sequences only. Checked studies attribute under half of the gap to unresolved V genes and leave the rest unexplained. This sample comprises over 150,000 clones, 75% to 90% of them detected only once. Approximately 2% of the sample goes to the ten largest clones. Input material: PBMCs. These receptors were obtained from a human donor in good health.

The sample holds a few counts of this clone. Written as DNA, the CDR3 is TGCGCCAGCAGCCAAGATCAACAGAGCACTGAAGCTTTCTTT. It encodes CASSQDQQSTEAFF. V and J are TRBV4-3 and TRBJ1-1; D remains ambiguous. The germline V gene encodes CDR1 LGHNA and CDR2 YSLEER. The CDR3 is 14 residues long. V lost 0 bases, J lost 4 bases, and 9 bases lay in between.

This clone occurred a few times. V usage is TRBV4-1 and J usage is TRBJ1-1, with no clear D. Between the trimmed V and J ends, which lost 8 bases and 1 base, there was a span of 5 bases. The length of the CDR3 is 11 residues. The germline V gene has CDR1 MGHRA and CDR2 YSYEKL. In nucleotides, the CDR3 is TGCGCCAGCGTACAGAACACTGAAGCTTTCTTT. Amino acid sequence: CASVQNTEAFF.

The rearrangement uses TRBV6-1 and TRBJ1-1; D may be TRBD1 (5 bases). The CDR3 runs 14 residues. Trimming pared 2 bases from V and 3 bases from J, leaving 10 bases between. Germline V gene lookup returns CDR1 MNHNS and CDR2 SASEGT. CDR3 sequence reads: CASSEFAGDTEAFF. In DNA form, the CDR3 reads TGTGCCAGCAGTGAATTTGCGGGGGACACTGAAGCTTTCTTT.

The rearrangement uses TRBV11-2 and TRBJ2-3; 7 nucleotides align to TRBD1. The germline V gene has CDR1 SGHAT and CDR2 FQNNGV. The CDR3 spans 15 residues. Germline trimming cut 3 bases from V and 5 bases from J; bases unmatched to any gene: 8. The CDR3 nucleotides read TGTGCCAGCAGCTTTGGATTCAGGGGGTTAGATACGCAGTATTTT. It codes for CASSFGFRGLDTQYF.

This chain uses TRBV19 with TRBJ1-5; D is undetermined. CDR1 is LNHDA, CDR2 SQIVND, per germline (reference sequence). Between the trimmed V and J ends, which lost 4 bases and 4 bases, there was a span of 11 bases. This CDR3 has 14 amino acids. In nucleotides, the CDR3 is TGTGCCAGTAGTAAGTTCGGCGGGAATCAGCCCCAGCATTTT. The encoded protein is CASSKFGGNQPQHF.

The count of this clone is one. The CDR3 DNA follows: TGTGCCAGAAGCTATCTATCACAGAACGACTACAATGAGCAGTTCTTC. It yields the protein CARSYLSQNDYNEQFF. The rearrangement joins TRBV7-5 to TRBJ2-1; the table's TRBD1 call for D was not verified on the DNA. TRBV7-5 is a pseudogene locus. This CDR3 contains 16 residues.

The rearrangement joins TRBV27 to TRBJ2-2, with 7 bases fitting TRBD1. The V gene's germline CDR1 is MNHEY and CDR2 SMNVEV (reference sequence). CDR3 size: 17 residues. The junction had 9 bases not matched to a gene; V was cut back by 0 bases and J by 5 bases. Written as DNA, the CDR3 is TGTGCCAGCAGTTTATCGATGGGGGACAGCTTAACCGGGGAGCTGTTTTTT. Protein product: CASSLSMGDSLTGELFF.

The rearrangement joins TRBV6-5 to TRBJ2-3; 8 bases match TRBD1. CDR1 MNHEY and CDR2 SVGAGI come from the germline V gene. The V and J ends lost 6 bases and 8 bases, in that order; junction bases with no gene match: 4. CDR3 length: 12 amino acids. The CDR3 sequence is CASSVDRGTQYF. DNA for the CDR3: TGTGCCAGCAGCGTTGACAGGGGTACGCAGTATTTT.

The chain is built from TRBV29-1 and TRBJ2-5; tentative D call: TRBD1 (6 bases). The V gene's germline CDR1 is SQVTM and CDR2 ANQGSEA. This CDR3 is 13 amino acids long. The CDR3 region has the DNA TGCAGTCTATGGTCAGGGGCTGAGGAGACCCAGTACTTC. Translation gives CSLWSGAEETQYF.

This chain connects TRBV4-2 to TRBJ2-1; 10 bases are shared with TRBD2. The V gene's germline CDR1 is LGHNA and CDR2 YNFKEQ. This CDR3 is built from 18 residues. Trimming cost V 3 bases and J 0 bases; bases outside gene matches: 8. CDR3 loop: CASSQLAGVLSSYNEQFF. CDR3 nucleotides: TGTGCCAGCAGCCAGCTAGCGGGGGTATTAAGCTCCTACAATGAGCAGTTCTTC.

The rearrangement joins TRBV7-9 to TRBJ1-2; a weak D match, TRBD1 (6 bases). The germline gives CDR1 SEHNR, CDR2 FQNEAQ (reference sequence). The CDR3 is made up of 15 amino acids. Trimming removed 7 bases at V and 8 bases at J, with 23 bases between. CDR3 amino acids: CASNPKGGALEGYTF. In DNA form, the CDR3 reads TGTGCCAGCAATCCGAAAGGGGGGGCGCTCGAAGGCTACACCTTC.

The chain has TRBV11-2 and TRBJ1-6; no firm D call. The germline gives CDR1 SGHAT, CDR2 FQNNGV. This CDR3 has 14 residues. V was clipped by 5 bases and J by 7 bases, with 12 bases between them. This chain's CDR3 is CASSPRGANSPLHF. Written as DNA, the CDR3 is TGTGCCAGCAGCCCCCGGGGAGCGAATTCACCCCTCCACTTT.

The J gene is TRBJ2-5, the V gene TRBV9; D is ambiguous. V gave up 1 base and J gave up 5 bases, with 9 bases separating them. This CDR3 is built from 13 residues. Germline V gives CDR1 SGDLS, CDR2 YYNGEE. CDR3 in amino acids: CASSVWAGETQYF. DNA of the CDR3: TGTGCCAGCAGCGTATGGGCTGGTGAGACCCAGTACTTC. Variable domain in full (rest from reference TRBV9 and TRBJ2-5): DSGVTQTPKHLITATGQRVTLRCSPRSGDLSVYWYQQSLDQGLQFLIQYYNGEERAKGNILERFSAQQFPDLHSELNLSSLELGDSALYFCASSVWAGETQYFGPGTRLLVL.

This chain connects TRBV7-2 to TRBJ2-1; perhaps TRBD1 as D (6 bases). This CDR3 has 11 amino acids. CDR1 and CDR2 from the germline V gene are SGHTA and FQGNSA. The V end was cut by 5 bases, the J end by 10 bases, with 9 bases between. CDR3 residues: CASSSRGEQFF. CDR3 DNA: TGTGCCAGCAGCAGTAGGGGGGAGCAGTTCTTC.

The V gene is TRBV19, the J gene TRBJ1-2; maybe TRBD1 (5 bases). The germline V gene has CDR1 LNHDA and CDR2 SQIVND (reference sequence). Trimming shortened V by 3 bases and J by 4 bases, and 21 bases separated the two germline ends. This CDR3 is built from 17 residues. DNA of the CDR3: TGTGCCAGTAGTATGACAACAGGAACTTACCAACGCTATGGCTACACCTTC. Translated, it gives CASSMTTGTYQRYGYTF.

This chain uses TRBV7-9 with TRBJ1-2; D may be TRBD1 (6 bases). Deletions cut 6 bases from V and 6 bases from J, with 17 bases between. The CDR3 length is 14 residues. Germline-derived CDR1 and CDR2 are SEHNR and FQNEAQ (reference sequence). CDR3 in DNA: TGTGCCAGCAGGAGATCCCCAGGGGTAGATGGCTACACCTTC. This sequence encodes CASRRSPGVDGYTF.

The gene calls are TRBV7-3 and TRBJ1-1; 7 bases are shared with TRBD1. Germline loops: CDR1 SGHTA, CDR2 FQGTGA. V gave up 2 bases and J gave up 4 bases; unmatched junction bases: 13. The CDR3 is made up of 17 amino acids. CDR3 protein: CASSLEETGLRITEAFF. For the CDR3, the DNA is TGTGCCAGCAGCTTAGAGGAGACAGGGCTGAGGATCACTGAAGCTTTCTTT.

The chain is built from TRBV9 and TRBJ1-1, with a possible D match to TRBD1 (5 bases). This CDR3 comprises 14 residues. Trimming shortened V by 4 bases and J by 12 bases, and 22 bases separated the two germline ends. Germline V gene data show CDR1 as SGDLS and CDR2 as YYNGEE. As DNA, the CDR3 is TGTGCCAGCAGCCCCCTGGACACCAGTTTAAGTCCTTTCTTT. Translating gives CASSPLDTSLSPFF.

The gene calls are TRBV6-5 and TRBJ1-2; 7 bases align to TRBD1. Per the germline V gene, CDR1 is MNHEY and CDR2 is SVGAGI. Unmatched junction bases numbered 9, after V lost 6 bases and J lost 8 bases. The CDR3 has 13 amino acids. CDR3 protein: CASRDRALGGYTF. The CDR3 bases are TGTGCCAGCAGAGACAGGGCCTTGGGCGGCTACACCTTC.

The chain couples TRBV10-1 to TRBJ1-6; D is undetermined. This CDR3 is built from 14 residues. CDR1 and CDR2 from the germline V gene are WNHNN and SYGVQD (reference sequence). Between the trimmed V and J ends, which lost 5 bases and 7 bases, there was a span of 12 bases. This CDR3 is CASSHRVVNSPLHF. The CDR3 region has the DNA TGCGCCAGCAGTCACCGGGTCGTAAATTCACCCCTCCACTTT.

The rearrangement uses TRBV15 and TRBJ1-1, with D perhaps TRBD1 (5 bases). The CDR3 covers 13 residues. The ends were cut back, 6 bases at V and 1 base at J, with 9 bases in the middle. CDR1 and CDR2 (germline): LNHNV, YYDKDF (reference sequence). The CDR3 reads CATRGERNTEAFF. CDR3 nucleotides: TGTGCCACCAGAGGGGAACGGAACACTGAAGCTTTCTTT.

V is TRBV4-3 and J is TRBJ1-4; D is unclear. V shed 1 base and J shed 8 bases, with 17 bases lying between them. The CDR3 is 16 residues long. From germline, CDR1 is LGHNA and CDR2 YSLEER. The CDR3 protein is CASSQGSRRTKEKLFF. The CDR3 bases are TGCGCCAGCAGCCAAGGGTCCCGGAGAACCAAGGAAAAACTGTTTTTT.

The V call is TRBV15, the J call TRBJ2-5, with 11 bases that match TRBD2. The germline gives CDR1 LNHNV, CDR2 YYDKDF (reference sequence). This CDR3 is built from 15 residues. Trimming removed 3 bases from V and 3 bases from J; junction bases left unmatched: 3. DNA for the CDR3: TGTGCCACCAGCAGGGGGGGACTAGCGGAAGAGACCCAGTACTTC. Translating it yields CATSRGGLAEETQYF.

The gene calls are TRBV4-2 and TRBJ2-5, with TRBD2 matching 8 bases. Germline V gene sequence: CDR1 LGHNA, CDR2 YNFKEQ. V was clipped by 0 bases and J by 7 bases; unmatched bases: 4. The CDR3 has 14 amino acids. CDR3 region: CASSQDRGGGTQYF. For the CDR3, the DNA is TGTGCCAGCAGCCAAGATCGGGGGGGTGGGACCCAGTACTTC.

As for this clone: An end of the junction does not agree with germline; a read error may underlie this. This chain uses TRBV7-7 with TRBJ1-1; D remains ambiguous. The germline V gene has CDR1 SSHAT and CDR2 FNYEAQ (reference sequence). The length of the CDR3 is 12 residues. CDR3 DNA: TGTGCTAGCAGCCGTATGAGTACTGAAGCTTTCTTT. Translation: CASSRMSTEAFF.

The rearrangement uses TRBV13 and TRBJ2-1, with D hard to call. This CDR3 region has 11 residues. V was pared by 3 bases and J by 8 bases, with 5 bases between. The V gene's germline CDR1 is PRHDT and CDR2 FYEKMQ (reference sequence). The CDR3 is CASSFSDEQFF. In nucleotides, the CDR3 is TGTGCCAGCAGCTTCTCTGATGAGCAGTTCTTC.

This clone was recorded a few times. The V gene is TRBV9, the J gene TRBJ1-5, with no clear D. Germline V gene sequence: CDR1 SGDLS, CDR2 YYNGEE. The CDR3 totals 13 residues. The ends were cut back, 0 bases at V and 2 bases at J, with 3 bases in the middle. Here the CDR3 DNA reads TGTGCCAGCAGCGTAGCTGGCAATCAGCCCCAGCATTTT. Translating it yields CASSVAGNQPQHF.

In this sample, this clone turned up once. The chain couples TRBV6-6 to TRBJ1-2; 7 positions match TRBD1. CDR1 is MNHNY and CDR2 is SVGAGI in the germline V gene (reference sequence). The V segment lost 2 bases and the J segment 5 bases; nucleotides outside the gene matches: 5. This CDR3 region has 14 residues. For the CDR3, the DNA is TGTGCCAGCAGTTACGGAGGGGGCGCTTATGGCTACACCTTC. Encoded protein: CASSYGGGAYGYTF.

The chain carries TRBV27 and TRBJ1-5; D ambiguous. The germline V gene encodes CDR1 MNHEY and CDR2 SMNVEV (reference sequence). This CDR3 region has 12 residues. The V and J ends lost 5 bases and 3 bases respectively, with 5 bases between them. The DNA for the CDR3 is TGTGCCAGCAGTCCCCTCAATCAGCCCCAGCATTTT. Amino acids: CASSPLNQPQHF.